This TCR beta chain was recovered during a study of blood T cell repertoires in COVID-19. Whole-study context: COVID-19 samples from acute and convalescent phases originated in the United States, Italy and Spain.

Trimming cost V 2 bases and J 4 bases; bases outside gene matches: 1. The CDR3 sequence is 14 residues long. Germline CDR1 reads ENHRY; CDR2 reads SYGVKD. Profiling relied on immunoSEQ multiplex PCR, and the TCRdb table lists in-frame clones only, not all of them. Of about 110,000 clones in the sample, 70% to 90% are singletons; the top ten hold approximately 6.2%. The TCR originated in a man aged 50 to 60 with active or convalescent COVID-19. The J gene is TRBJ1-2, the V gene TRBV10-3, with 10 positions matching TRBD1. Sequencing was carried out using peripheral blood. This CDR3 is CAISERTGGYGYTF. Written as DNA, the CDR3 is TGTGCCATCAGTGAGCGGACAGGGGGCTATGGCTACACCTTC.